The sample holds many counts of the clone carrying this T cell receptor beta chain. Its antigen is unknown. Germline loops: CDR1 DFQATT, CDR2 SNEGSKA (reference sequence). The CDR3 is 14 amino acids. V was pared by 6 bases and J by 6 bases, with 20 bases between. Amplification of TCR alpha and beta CDR3 regions from RNA used iRepertoire nested multiplex PCR. One-step reverse transcription and amplification started from roughly 100-400 ng of tissue mRNA or PBMC total RNA. A single record per CDR3 protein comes from TCRdb applying MiXCR to the multiplex PCR reads. The sample contains about 180,000 distinct CDR3 sequences, around 40% of which appear only once. This record comes from a study of glioma-infiltrating T cells. Study-level points and caveats: Tissue-blood divergence was below expectation in non-neoplastic patients, above in gliomas. Only very few CDR3 sequences appeared in both tissue and blood.

Material: glioma tissue, nonneoplastic brain tissue, or PBMCs (not recorded which). The source of this sequence is a human donor with low-grade glioma or glioblastoma, undergoing nonglioma brain surgery, or in good health (not recorded which). The genes are TRBV20-1 and TRBJ1-1; possibly TRBD1 for D (5 bases). The CDR3 loop is CSAQVGELGSEAFF. The CDR3 coding sequence is TGCAGTGCGCAGGTGGGGGAGCTCGGGTCTGAAGCTTTCTTT.